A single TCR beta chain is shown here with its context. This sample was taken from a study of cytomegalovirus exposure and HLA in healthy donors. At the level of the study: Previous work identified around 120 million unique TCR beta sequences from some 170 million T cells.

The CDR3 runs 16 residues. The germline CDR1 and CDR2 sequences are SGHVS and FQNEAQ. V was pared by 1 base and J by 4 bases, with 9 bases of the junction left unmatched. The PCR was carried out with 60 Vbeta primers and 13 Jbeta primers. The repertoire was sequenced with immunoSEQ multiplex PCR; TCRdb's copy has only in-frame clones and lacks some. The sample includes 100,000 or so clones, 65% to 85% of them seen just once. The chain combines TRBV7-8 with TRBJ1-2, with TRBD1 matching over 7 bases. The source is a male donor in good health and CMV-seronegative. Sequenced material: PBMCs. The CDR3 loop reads CASSLGGDSSAYGYTF. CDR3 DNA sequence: TGTGCCAGCAGCTTAGGGGGGGACAGCTCGGCCTATGGCTACACCTTC.